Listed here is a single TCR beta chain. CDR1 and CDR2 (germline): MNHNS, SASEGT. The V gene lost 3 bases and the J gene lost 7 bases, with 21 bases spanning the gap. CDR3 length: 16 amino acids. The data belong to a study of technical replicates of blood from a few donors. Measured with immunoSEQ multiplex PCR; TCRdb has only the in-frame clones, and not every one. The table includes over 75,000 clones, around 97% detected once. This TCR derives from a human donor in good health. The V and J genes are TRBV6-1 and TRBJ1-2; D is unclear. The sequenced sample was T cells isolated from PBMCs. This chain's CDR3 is CASSEASVPSATGYTF. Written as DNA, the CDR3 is TGTGCCAGCAGTGAGGCCAGCGTGCCGAGCGCGACTGGCTACACCTTC.